This T cell receptor (beta chain) was recovered during a study of T cell repertoires in cytomegalovirus infection. The overall study: Evidence of both CMV infection and a matching HLA type came from public TCR beta signatures. Study-level results: CMV-specific TCR beta clonotypes restricted by HLA-C dominated the ex vivo response. Summed frequency of public TCR beta families distinguished CMV carriers with the relevant HLA.

CDR1 and CDR2 from the germline V gene are SGDLS and YYNGEE. CDR3 length: 17 amino acids. The V end was cut by 3 bases, the J end by 3 bases, with 20 bases between. This clonotype was recorded a few times. Its cognate antigen is unknown. TCRdb processed the reads anew with MiXCR; each CDR3 protein has one entry. The table lists nearly 550,000 distinct CDR3 sequences, 16% of them singletons. Sequencing was done on a sample of CD8+ T cells from PBMCs. This receptor was obtained from a human donor in good health (CMV status not recorded). Some clones in this sample may be carry-over from other donors' samples. The rearrangement joins TRBV9 to TRBJ2-3; D may be TRBD1 or TRBD2 (5 bases each). The CDR3 sequence: CASSEIPAGAITDTQYF. In DNA, the CDR3 is TGTGCCAGCAGCGAAATTCCTGCCGGGGCTATAACAGATACGCAGTATTTT.